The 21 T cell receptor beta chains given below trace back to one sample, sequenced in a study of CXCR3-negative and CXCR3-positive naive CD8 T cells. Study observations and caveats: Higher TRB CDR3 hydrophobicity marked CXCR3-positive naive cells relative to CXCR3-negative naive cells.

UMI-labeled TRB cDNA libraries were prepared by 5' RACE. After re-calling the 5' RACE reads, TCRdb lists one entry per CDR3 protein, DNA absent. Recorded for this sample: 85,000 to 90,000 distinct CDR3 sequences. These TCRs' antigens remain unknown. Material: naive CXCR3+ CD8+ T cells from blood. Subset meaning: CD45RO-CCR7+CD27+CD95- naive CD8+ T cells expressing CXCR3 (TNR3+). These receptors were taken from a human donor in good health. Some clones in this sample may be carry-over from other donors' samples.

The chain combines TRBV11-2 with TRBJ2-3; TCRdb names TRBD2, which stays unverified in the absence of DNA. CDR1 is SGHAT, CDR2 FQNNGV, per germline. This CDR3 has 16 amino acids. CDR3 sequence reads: CASSQFSVGQTDTQYF.

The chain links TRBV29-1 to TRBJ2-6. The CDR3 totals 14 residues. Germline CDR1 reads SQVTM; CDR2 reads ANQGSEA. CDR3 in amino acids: CSVPGFDGANVLTF.

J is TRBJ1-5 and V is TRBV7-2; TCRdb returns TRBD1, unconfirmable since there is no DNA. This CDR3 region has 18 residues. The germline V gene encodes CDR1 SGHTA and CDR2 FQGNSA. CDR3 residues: CASSLWPTAGQGDQPQHF.

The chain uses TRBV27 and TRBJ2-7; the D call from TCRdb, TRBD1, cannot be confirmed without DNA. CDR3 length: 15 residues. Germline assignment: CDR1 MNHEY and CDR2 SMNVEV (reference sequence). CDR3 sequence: CASSAPRTGLYEQYF.

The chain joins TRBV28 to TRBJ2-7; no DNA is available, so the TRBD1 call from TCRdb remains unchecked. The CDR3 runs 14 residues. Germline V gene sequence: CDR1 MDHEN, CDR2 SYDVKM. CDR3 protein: CASNRPGGRYEQYF.

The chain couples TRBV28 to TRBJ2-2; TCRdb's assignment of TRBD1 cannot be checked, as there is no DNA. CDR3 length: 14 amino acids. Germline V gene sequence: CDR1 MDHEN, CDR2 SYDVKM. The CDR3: CASSLSLGAGELFF.

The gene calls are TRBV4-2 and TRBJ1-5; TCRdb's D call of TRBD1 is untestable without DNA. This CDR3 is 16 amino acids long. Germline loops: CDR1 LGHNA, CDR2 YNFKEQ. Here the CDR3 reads CASSHGGREAPQPQHF.

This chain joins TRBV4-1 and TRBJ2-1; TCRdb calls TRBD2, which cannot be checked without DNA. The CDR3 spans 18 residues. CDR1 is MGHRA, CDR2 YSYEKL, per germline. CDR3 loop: CASSQEWREIATYNEQFF.

CDR3 amino acids: CASSQGLVEETQYF. The gene calls are TRBV3-1 and TRBJ2-5; absent DNA, TCRdb's TRBD2 call cannot be checked. Germline CDR1 reads LGHDT; CDR2 reads YNNKEL (reference sequence). The CDR3 is 14 residues long.

The CDR3 loop reads CASSPLARGPLLLSYNEQFF. The rearrangement links TRBV7-3 to TRBJ2-1; TCRdb's assignment of TRBD2 cannot be checked, as there is no DNA. This CDR3 is built from 20 residues. Germline assignment: CDR1 SGHTA and CDR2 FQGTGA.

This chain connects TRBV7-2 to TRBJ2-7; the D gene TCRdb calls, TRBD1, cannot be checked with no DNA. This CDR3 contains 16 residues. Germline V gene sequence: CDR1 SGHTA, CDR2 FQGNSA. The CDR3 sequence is CASSLTDGGRHGEQYF.

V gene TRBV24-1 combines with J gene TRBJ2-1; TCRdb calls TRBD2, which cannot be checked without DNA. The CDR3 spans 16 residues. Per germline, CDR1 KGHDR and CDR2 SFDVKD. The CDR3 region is CATSDLGVSGTAEQFF.

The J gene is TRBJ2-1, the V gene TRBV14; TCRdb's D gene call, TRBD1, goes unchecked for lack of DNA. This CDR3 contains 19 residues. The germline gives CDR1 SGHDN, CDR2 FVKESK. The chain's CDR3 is CASSHRLTHRDKLPNEQFF.

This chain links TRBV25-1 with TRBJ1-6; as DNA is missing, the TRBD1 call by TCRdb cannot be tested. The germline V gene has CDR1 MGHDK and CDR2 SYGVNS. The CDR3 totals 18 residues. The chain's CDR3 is CASSEYTPGSDPNSPLHF.

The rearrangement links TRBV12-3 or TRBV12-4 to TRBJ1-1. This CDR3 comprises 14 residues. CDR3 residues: CASSLGTANTEAFF.

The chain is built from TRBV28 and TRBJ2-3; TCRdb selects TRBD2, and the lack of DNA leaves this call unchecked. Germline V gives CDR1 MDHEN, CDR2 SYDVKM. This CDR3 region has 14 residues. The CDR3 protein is CASSKPRGGDTQYF.

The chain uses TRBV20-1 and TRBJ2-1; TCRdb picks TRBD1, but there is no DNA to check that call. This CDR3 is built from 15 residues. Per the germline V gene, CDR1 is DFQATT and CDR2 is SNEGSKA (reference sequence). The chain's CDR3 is CSARDPGQDYNEQFF.

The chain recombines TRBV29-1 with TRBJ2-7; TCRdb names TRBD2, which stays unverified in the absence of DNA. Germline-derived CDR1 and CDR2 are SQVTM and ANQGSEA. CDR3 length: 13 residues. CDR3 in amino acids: CSVRKGSSYEQYF.

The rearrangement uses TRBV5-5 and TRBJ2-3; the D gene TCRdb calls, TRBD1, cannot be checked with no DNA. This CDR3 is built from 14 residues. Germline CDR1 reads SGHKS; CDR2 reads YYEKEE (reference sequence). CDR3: CASSFGTGVDTQYF.

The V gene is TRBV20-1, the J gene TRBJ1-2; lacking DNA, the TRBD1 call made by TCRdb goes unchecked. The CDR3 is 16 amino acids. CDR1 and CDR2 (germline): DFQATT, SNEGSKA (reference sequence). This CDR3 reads CSARTLDRFPNYGYTF.

This CDR3 is CASSLWVAYEQYF. The chain is built from TRBV7-2 and TRBJ2-7. The CDR3 contains 13 residues. The V gene's germline CDR1 is SGHTA and CDR2 FQGNSA.